This entry is about one TCR beta chain. In the original analysis: Estimated nucleated cell counts came from reference gene primer amplification. Assay used: immunoSEQ multiplex PCR; TCRdb lists only in-frame clones, some missing. From that table come the V and J calls and clone size; the DNA was used to work out D and trimming. In the table there are approximately 230,000 clones, about four fifths of which are singletons. The sample is drawn from a study of blood T cell repertoires in COVID-19. Study overall: Samples of COVID-19 (acute and convalescent) were obtained from the United States, Italy and Spain. The cDNA or gDNA used as material had been derived from T cells, B-cell-depleted T cells, or PBMCs.

V lost 3 bases, J lost 4 bases, and 15 bases lay in between. Looked up from germline, CDR1 is GTSNPN and CDR2 is SVGIG (reference sequence). The CDR3 covers 14 residues. The gene calls are TRBV30 and TRBJ2-5, with D maybe TRBD2 (6 bases). Sequencing input: peripheral blood. This receptor was identified in a man older than 75 with acute or convalescent COVID-19. The DNA of the CDR3 is TGTGCCTGGAGACCCCGGGGGAGAGGAGAGACCCAGTACTTC. Residues: CAWRPRGRGETQYF.